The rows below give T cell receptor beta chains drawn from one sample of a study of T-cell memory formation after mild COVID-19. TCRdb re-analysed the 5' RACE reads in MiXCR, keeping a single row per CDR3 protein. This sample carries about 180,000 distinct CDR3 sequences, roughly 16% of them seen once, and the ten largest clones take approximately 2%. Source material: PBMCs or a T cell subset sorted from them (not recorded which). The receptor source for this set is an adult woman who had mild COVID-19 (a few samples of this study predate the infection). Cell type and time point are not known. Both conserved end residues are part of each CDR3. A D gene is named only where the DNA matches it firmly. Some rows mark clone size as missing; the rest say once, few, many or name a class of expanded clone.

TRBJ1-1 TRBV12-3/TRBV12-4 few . CASLERGNTEAFF TGTGCCAGCCTAGAGCGGGGAAACACTGAAGCTTTCTTT
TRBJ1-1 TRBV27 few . CASSPGQTSTEAFF TGTGCCAGCAGCCCCGGACAGACGAGCACTGAAGCTTTCTTT
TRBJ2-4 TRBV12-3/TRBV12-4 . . CARGTAKNIQYF TGTGCCAGAGGGACAGCCAAAAACATTCAGTACTTC
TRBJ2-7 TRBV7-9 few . CATGTQLDEQYF TGTGCCACCGGGACACAGCTGGACGAGCAGTACTTC
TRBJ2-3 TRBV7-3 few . CASSSRHGADTQYF TGTGCCAGCAGCTCACGACACGGCGCAGATACGCAGTATTTT
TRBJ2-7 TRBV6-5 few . CASSLLVRQYF TGTGCCAGCAGTTTATTAGTTCGTCAGTACTTC
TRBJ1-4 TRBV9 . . CASSTHRVGEKLFF TGTGCCAGCAGCACCCACAGGGTTGGGGAAAAACTGTTTTTT
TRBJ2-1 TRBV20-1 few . CSARDLRPGVDNEQFF TGCAGTGCTAGAGATCTCCGCCCGGGGGTCGACAATGAGCAGTTCTTC
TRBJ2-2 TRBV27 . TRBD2 CASSPSGRNTGELFF TGTGCCAGCAGTCCCAGCGGGAGGAACACCGGGGAGCTGTTTTTT
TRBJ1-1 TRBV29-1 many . CSVERGVGTEAFF TGCAGCGTTGAGCGGGGGGTAGGTACTGAAGCTTTCTTT
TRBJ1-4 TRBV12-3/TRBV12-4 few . CASRFPTDRGKLFF TGTGCCAGCAGATTTCCGACTGACCGTGGAAAACTGTTTTTT
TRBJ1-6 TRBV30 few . CAWSPTVIPNSPLHF TGTGCCTGGAGCCCGACGGTGATTCCTAATTCACCCCTCCACTTT
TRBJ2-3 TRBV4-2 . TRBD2 CASSQDRGLARADTQYF TGTGCCAGCAGCCAAGATAGAGGACTAGCTAGGGCAGATACGCAGTATTTT
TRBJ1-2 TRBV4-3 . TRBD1 CASSQGDRGHGYTF TGCGCCAGCAGCCAGGGCGACAGGGGGCACGGCTACACCTTC
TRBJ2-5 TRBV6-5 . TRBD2 CASSVLGGQETQYF TGTGCCAGCAGTGTCTTGGGGGGGCAAGAGACCCAGTACTTC
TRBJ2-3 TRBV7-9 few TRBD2 CASSLGSGGTDTQYF TGTGCCAGCAGCTTGGGTAGCGGGGGCACAGATACGCAGTATTTT
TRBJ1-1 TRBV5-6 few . CASSPGGAKAFF TGTGCCAGCAGCCCGGGGGGGGCCAAAGCTTTCTTT
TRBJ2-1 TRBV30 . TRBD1 CAWTSAGGFDEQFF TGTGCCTGGACCTCAGCAGGGGGATTCGATGAGCAGTTCTTC
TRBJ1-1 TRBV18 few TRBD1 CASSPRAPGTGREAFF TGTGCCAGCTCACCACGTGCACCCGGGACAGGTCGTGAAGCTTTCTTT
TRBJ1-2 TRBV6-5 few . CASRRQGPYYGYTF TGTGCCAGCAGGCGACAAGGTCCTTACTATGGCTACACCTTC
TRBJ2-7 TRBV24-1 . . CATSDSKIWEQYF TGTGCCACCAGTGACTCAAAGATCTGGGAGCAGTACTTC
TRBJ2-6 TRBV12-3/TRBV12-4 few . CASSLANVLTF TGTGCCAGCAGTTTGGCCAACGTCCTGACTTTC
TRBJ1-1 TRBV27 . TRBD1 CASRRGTARGTEAFF TGTGCCAGTCGTAGGGGGACAGCCCGGGGCACTGAAGCTTTCTTT
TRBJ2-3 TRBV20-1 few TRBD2 CSAFSPGLAGTDTQYF TGCAGTGCTTTCAGCCCGGGACTAGCGGGCACAGATACGCAGTATTTT